These T cell receptor beta chains were read from a single sample in a study of regulatory T cells in long-lasting Graves disease. TCRdb reprocessed the multiplex PCR reads via MiXCR and lists one record per CDR3 protein. There are about 440,000 distinct CDR3 sequences in the sample; under 15% occur only once, and around 15% lies in the top ten. This sample also belongs to another study, concerning T cells in Graves' hyperthyroidism and ophthalmopathy.

This specimen was peripheral blood mononuclear cells (PBMCs), taken at new diagnosis, from a patient treated with antithyroid drugs. These receptor sequences come from a woman aged 30 to 39 with Graves disease. Each CDR3 is given with its conserved first and last residue. The D gene is left open where the match is weak. Clone size is shown for a subset of rows, as once, few, many or a class of expanded clone.

j_call clone_size d_call cdr3_length v_call cdr3_aa cdr3_nt
TRBJ1-3 few NA 17 TRBV30 CAWSVRGGVSSGNTIYF TGTGCCTGGAGTGTCCGGGGGGGGGTATCTTCTGGAAACACCATATATTTT
TRBJ2-2 many NA 15 TRBV12-3/TRBV12-4 CASSFMSRNTGELFF TGTGCCAGCAGTTTTATGTCGCGGAACACCGGGGAGCTGTTTTTT
TRBJ2-2 NA TRBD2 14 TRBV5-6 CASRLGLAGGELFF TGTGCCAGCAGATTGGGACTAGCGGGAGGGGAGCTGTTTTTT
TRBJ2-6 few NA 16 TRBV6-5 CASNYAFSIRANVLTF TGTGCCAGCAATTACGCGTTTAGCATTCGGGCCAACGTCCTGACTTTC
TRBJ2-7 few TRBD1 15 TRBV20-1 CSALPGTGGSYEQYF TGCAGTGCCCTCCCGGGGACAGGGGGTTCCTACGAGCAGTACTTC
TRBJ2-2 NA NA 15 TRBV4-1 CASSQDTANTGELFF TGCGCCAGCAGCCAAGATACAGCGAACACCGGGGAGCTGTTTTTT
TRBJ2-7 NA TRBD1 16 TRBV28 CASSFTSTGTAYEQYF TGTGCCAGCAGTTTCACCTCCACCGGGACAGCCTACGAGCAGTACTTC
TRBJ2-7 few NA 14 TRBV29-1 CSVEDPPGAYEQYF TGCAGCGTTGAAGATCCGCCAGGGGCCTACGAGCAGTACTTC
TRBJ2-2 many NA 18 TRBV28 CASSLEYQGSVLSGELFF TGTGCCAGCAGTTTAGAGTATCAGGGTTCCGTTTTGTCCGGGGAGCTGTTTTTT
TRBJ1-5 few NA 14 TRBV18 CASSGQNSNQPQHF TGTGCCAGCTCAGGACAGAATAGCAATCAGCCCCAGCATTTT
TRBJ1-2 many NA 13 TRBV30 CALSRTAGPGYTF TGTGCCCTCTCCCGGACAGCGGGTCCTGGCTACACCTTC
TRBJ2-1 few NA 12 TRBV12-3/TRBV12-4 CASSSQGIEQFF TGTGCCAGCAGTTCACAGGGAATCGAGCAGTTCTTC
TRBJ2-1 few TRBD2 17 TRBV6-1 CASTRVLGTSPDNEQFF TGTGCCAGCACCCGCGTATTGGGGACTAGCCCCGACAATGAGCAGTTCTTC
TRBJ2-1 many TRBD2 16 TRBV5-1 CASSLGQREAYNEQFF TGCGCCAGCAGCTTGGGGCAGCGGGAGGCTTACAATGAGCAGTTCTTC
TRBJ1-4 once TRBD1 16 TRBV12-5 CASGPDRVGFNEKLLF TGTGCTAGTGGACCGGACAGGGTGGGCTTTAATGAAAAACTGCTTTTT
TRBJ1-5 few NA 14 TRBV6-1 CASTSRWGNQPQHF TGTGCCAGCACCTCCCGGTGGGGCAATCAGCCCCAGCATTTT
TRBJ1-4 many NA 13 TRBV12-3/TRBV12-4 CASSTGKIEKLFF TGTGCCAGCAGTACGGGCAAGATAGAAAAACTGTTTTTT
TRBJ1-1 many NA 15 TRBV5-1 CASSLEPGTNTEAFF TGCGCCAGCAGCTTGGAGCCAGGGACGAACACTGAAGCTTTCTTT
TRBJ1-2 many NA 14 TRBV24-1 CATSDWTDVDGYTF TGTGCCACCAGTGATTGGACAGATGTCGATGGCTACACCTTC
TRBJ2-3 NA NA 17 TRBV5-5 CASSPGAVPRGTDTQYF TGTGCCAGCAGCCCGGGGGCTGTCCCCCGGGGCACAGATACGCAGTATTTT
TRBJ1-5 many NA 15 TRBV27 CATSAWALPGQPQHF TGTGCCACCTCCGCTTGGGCCTTACCCGGTCAGCCCCAGCATTTT
TRBJ2-5 many NA 12 TRBV2 CASSAEKETQYF TGTGCCAGCAGTGCGGAAAAAGAGACCCAGTACTTC
TRBJ2-7 few NA 14 TRBV5-1 CASRTGGGTYEQYF TGCGCCAGCAGAACCGGAGGGGGTACCTACGAGCAGTACTTC
TRBJ1-1 NA NA 15 TRBV20-1 CSAPRGDAMNTEAFF TGCAGTGCGCCCCGAGGCGACGCCATGAACACTGAAGCTTTCTTT
TRBJ2-3 few NA 16 TRBV13 CASSSRGSGRPDTQYF TGTGCCAGCAGCTCCAGGGGGAGCGGGAGACCGGATACGCAGTATTTT
TRBJ2-5 many TRBD2 15 TRBV28 CASRRAGAEFVAQYF TGTGCCAGCAGACGAGCGGGAGCCGAATTTGTGGCCCAGTACTTC
TRBJ1-2 once NA 14 TRBV6-1 CASRPVLGPYGYTF TGTGCCAGCAGGCCAGTCTTAGGCCCTTATGGCTACACCTTC
TRBJ2-4 few NA 11 TRBV7-9 CASSRRNIQYF TGTGCCAGCAGCCGAAGAAACATTCAGTACTTC
TRBJ1-5 NA NA 13 TRBV6-1 CASSGDTDQPQHF TGTGCCAGCAGTGGGGACACAGATCAGCCCCAGCATTTT
TRBJ1-5 few TRBD1 16 TRBV7-9 CASSEIPGQGRQPQHF TGTGCCAGCAGCGAAATCCCGGGACAGGGGAGGCAGCCCCAGCATTTT
TRBJ2-7 few NA 15 TRBV3-1 CASRHEGGRRDEQYF TGTGCCAGCAGGCATGAGGGGGGGCGCAGGGACGAGCAGTACTTC
TRBJ2-7 few TRBD1 15 TRBV6-2/TRBV6-3 CASTREGTGPYEQYF TGTGCCAGCACCCGAGAGGGGACAGGGCCCTACGAGCAGTACTTC
TRBJ1-2 few NA 13 TRBV6-1 CASSPRTRDGYTF TGTGCCAGCAGTCCGCGGACAAGAGATGGCTACACCTTC
TRBJ2-2 many TRBD2 15 TRBV27 CASSLSSGRTGELFF TGTGCCAGCAGTTTATCTAGCGGGAGGACCGGGGAGCTGTTTTTT
TRBJ2-2 NA TRBD1 13 TRBV20-1 CSARNRGSGELFF TGCAGTGCTAGAAACAGGGGTTCCGGGGAGCTGTTTTTT
TRBJ1-5 many NA 14 TRBV2 CASSEPSRHQPQHF TGTGCCAGCAGTGAACCCTCTCGGCATCAGCCCCAGCATTTT
TRBJ1-4 few TRBD1 14 TRBV5-6 CASSLAGGTEKLFF TGTGCCAGCAGCTTGGCAGGGGGCACTGAAAAACTGTTTTTT
TRBJ2-6 NA TRBD2 14 TRBV12-3/TRBV12-4 CAIERGSGANVLTF TGTGCCATCGAGCGGGGGTCTGGGGCCAACGTCCTGACTTTC
TRBJ2-4 many NA 15 TRBV29-1 CSVGSGTPIGNIQYF TGCAGCGTTGGGAGCGGAACCCCTATTGGGAACATTCAGTACTTC
TRBJ1-1 many NA 13 TRBV7-9 CASSLTTDTEAFF TGTGCCAGCAGCCTCACTACAGACACTGAAGCTTTCTTT
TRBJ2-7 many NA 15 TRBV12-3/TRBV12-4 CASSFSPTGAYEQYF TGTGCCAGCAGTTTTTCCCCGACAGGAGCCTACGAGCAGTACTTC
TRBJ1-2 many TRBD1 16 TRBV30 CAWSVLTGTGRDGYTF TGTGCCTGGAGTGTACTTACCGGGACAGGGCGGGATGGCTACACCTTC
TRBJ2-1 few TRBD2 18 TRBV18 CASSPPLSGKSSYNEQFF TGTGCCAGCTCACCACCCCTAAGCGGGAAGAGCTCCTACAATGAGCAGTTCTTC
TRBJ2-2 few TRBD1 14 TRBV27 CASSLLQGTGELFF TGTGCCAGCAGTTTACTACAGGGGACCGGGGAGCTGTTTTTT
TRBJ2-2 few NA 16 TRBV7-9 CASSLNGPSFGGELFF TGTGCCAGCAGCTTAAACGGGCCCTCTTTTGGCGGGGAGCTGTTTTTT
TRBJ2-7 NA TRBD2 13 TRBV19 CASSGTSSFEQYF TGTGCCAGTAGCGGGACTAGTTCGTTCGAGCAGTACTTC
TRBJ1-2 many TRBD1 15 TRBV14 CASSLQTGALYGYTF TGTGCCAGCAGCCTGCAGACAGGGGCACTTTATGGCTACACCTTC
TRBJ2-7 NA TRBD2 17 TRBV7-8 CASSLGLAGGFYYEQYF TGTGCCAGCAGCTTAGGGCTAGCGGGAGGCTTCTACTACGAGCAGTACTTC
TRBJ2-5 NA TRBD2 15 TRBV5-1 CASRVTGLAGKTQYF TGCGCCAGCAGGGTGACGGGACTAGCTGGGAAGACCCAGTACTTC
TRBJ1-2 few TRBD1 17 TRBV4-2 CASSHINRDSTNYGYTF TGTGCCAGCAGCCATATTAACCGGGACAGCACTAACTATGGCTACACCTTC
TRBJ2-2 many TRBD1 17 TRBV12-3/TRBV12-4 CASSLLSGQGRSGELFF TGTGCCAGCAGTTTACTATCGGGACAGGGCCGGTCCGGGGAGCTGTTTTTT
TRBJ2-1 many NA 16 TRBV20-1 CSASTPGVSSYNEQFF TGCAGTGCTTCCACCCCGGGAGTTAGCTCCTACAATGAGCAGTTCTTC
TRBJ2-1 few NA 12 TRBV24-1 CATSRGGGEQFF TGTGCCACCAGTCGAGGGGGAGGTGAGCAGTTCTTC
TRBJ2-7 many TRBD2 13 TRBV30 CAWSEAGGYEQYF TGTGCCTGGAGTGAAGCGGGAGGTTACGAGCAGTACTTC
TRBJ2-3 once NA 15 TRBV7-3 CASKRTPVRTDTQYF TGTGCCAGCAAAAGAACTCCGGTACGCACAGATACGCAGTATTTT